This T cell receptor beta chain was recorded in a study of blood T cell repertoires in COVID-19. The CDR3 totals 15 residues. Deletions cut 0 bases from V and 3 bases from J, with 9 bases between. CDR1 is LNHDA and CDR2 is SQIVND in the germline V gene (reference sequence). Generated by immunoSEQ multiplex PCR, the TCRdb table keeps only in-frame clones and is missing some. The repertoire holds a few hundred thousand clones, with 90% as singletons. This clone was observed a handful of times. The sequencing input was peripheral blood. The V and J genes are TRBV19 and TRBJ1-5; D remains ambiguous. This receptor was taken from a woman in her sixties with COVID-19, enrolled during active disease. CDR3 sequence (DNA): TGTGCCAGTAGTATAGATCTCCAGAACAATCAGCCCCAGCATTTT. Translation: CASSIDLQNNQPQHF.